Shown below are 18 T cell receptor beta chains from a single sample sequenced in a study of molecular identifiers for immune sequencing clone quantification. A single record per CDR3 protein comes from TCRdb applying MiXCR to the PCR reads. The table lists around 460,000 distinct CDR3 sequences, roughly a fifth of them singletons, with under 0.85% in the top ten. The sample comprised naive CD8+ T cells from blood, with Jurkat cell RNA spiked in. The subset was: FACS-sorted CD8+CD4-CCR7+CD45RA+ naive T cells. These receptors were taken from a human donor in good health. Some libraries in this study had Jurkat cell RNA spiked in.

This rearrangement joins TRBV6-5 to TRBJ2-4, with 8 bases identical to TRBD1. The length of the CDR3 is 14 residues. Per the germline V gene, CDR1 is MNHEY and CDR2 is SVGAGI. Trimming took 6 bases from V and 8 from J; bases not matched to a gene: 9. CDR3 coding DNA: TGTGCCAGCAGCCTTCAGGGGGCAATGGACATTCAGTACTTC. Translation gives CASSLQGAMDIQYF.

The DNA of the CDR3 is TGCGCCAGCAGCCCAGTCCCGGGACAGGGGGAGTACGAGCAGTACTTC. This sequence encodes CASSPVPGQGEYEQYF. The chain joins TRBV5-1 to TRBJ2-7, with 11 bases lining up with TRBD1. The CDR3 has 16 amino acids. V dropped 4 bases and J dropped 4; count of bases not matched to a gene: 10. Germline V gives CDR1 SGHRS, CDR2 YFSETQ.

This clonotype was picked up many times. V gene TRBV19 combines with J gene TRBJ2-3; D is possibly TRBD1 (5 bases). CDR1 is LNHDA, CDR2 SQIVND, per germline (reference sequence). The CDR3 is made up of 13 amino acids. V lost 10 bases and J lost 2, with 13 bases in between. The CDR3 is CATAGGHTDTQYF. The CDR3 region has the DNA TGTGCCACCGCCGGCGGACACACAGATACGCAGTATTTT.

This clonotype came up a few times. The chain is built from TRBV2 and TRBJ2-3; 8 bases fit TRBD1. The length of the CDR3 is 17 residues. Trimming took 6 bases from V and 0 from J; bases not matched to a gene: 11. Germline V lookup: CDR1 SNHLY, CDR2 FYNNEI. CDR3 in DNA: TGTGCCAGCAGAAGAGCGTCAGGGGGCTCTAGCACAGATACGCAGTATTTT. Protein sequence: CASRRASGGSSTDTQYF.

The CDR3 coding sequence is TGTGCCTGGAGTGTAGGGGCTACCAACACCGGGGAGCTGTTTTTT. Protein product: CAWSVGATNTGELFF. The chain employs TRBV30 and TRBJ2-2, with D possibly matching TRBD1 (5 bases). The V end was cut by 0 bases, the J end by 2 bases, with 10 bases between. The CDR3 contains 15 residues. Germline loops: CDR1 GTSNPN, CDR2 SVGIG (reference sequence).

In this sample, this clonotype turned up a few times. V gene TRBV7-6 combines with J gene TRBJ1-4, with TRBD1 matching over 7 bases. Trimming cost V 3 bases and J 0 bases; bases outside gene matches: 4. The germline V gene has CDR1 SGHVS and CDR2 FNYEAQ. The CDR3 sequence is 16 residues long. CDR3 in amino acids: CASSLRTGATNEKLFF. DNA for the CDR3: TGTGCCAGCAGCTTGAGGACAGGAGCAACTAATGAAAAACTGTTTTTT.

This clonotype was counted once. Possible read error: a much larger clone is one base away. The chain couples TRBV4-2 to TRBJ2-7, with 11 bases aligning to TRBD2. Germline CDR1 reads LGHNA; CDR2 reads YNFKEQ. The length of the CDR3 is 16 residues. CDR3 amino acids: CASSHPQGLAVYEQNF. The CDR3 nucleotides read TGTGCCAGCAGCCACCCTCAGGGACTAGCGGTCTACGAGCAGAACTTC.

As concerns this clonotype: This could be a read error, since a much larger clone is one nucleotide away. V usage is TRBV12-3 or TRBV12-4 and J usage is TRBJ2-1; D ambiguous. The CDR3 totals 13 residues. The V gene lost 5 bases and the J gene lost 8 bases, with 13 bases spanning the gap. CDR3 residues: CASSARQAYEQFF. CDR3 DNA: TGTGCCAGCAGTGCCCGACAAGCGTATGAGCAGTTCTTC.

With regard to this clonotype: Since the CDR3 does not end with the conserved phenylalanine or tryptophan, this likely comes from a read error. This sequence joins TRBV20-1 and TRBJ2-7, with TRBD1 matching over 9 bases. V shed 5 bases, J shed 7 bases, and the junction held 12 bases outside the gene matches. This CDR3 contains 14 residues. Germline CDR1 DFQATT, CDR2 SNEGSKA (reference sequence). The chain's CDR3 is CSAAQDRGLTEQYY. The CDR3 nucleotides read TGCAGTGCTGCCCAGGACAGGGGACTTACGGAGCAGTACTAC.

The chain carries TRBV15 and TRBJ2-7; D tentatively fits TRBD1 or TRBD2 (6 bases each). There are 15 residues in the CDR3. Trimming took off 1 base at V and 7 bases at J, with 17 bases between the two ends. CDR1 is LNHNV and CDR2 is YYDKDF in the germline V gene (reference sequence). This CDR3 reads CATSRAREQGGEQYF. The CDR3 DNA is TGTGCCACCAGCAGAGCCCGGGAACAGGGAGGTGAGCAGTACTTC. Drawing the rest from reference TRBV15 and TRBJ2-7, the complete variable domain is DAMVIQNPRYQVTQFGKPVTLSCSQTLNHNVMYWYQQKSSQAPKLLFHYYDKDFNNEADTPDNFQSRRPNTSFCFLDIRSPGLGDTAMYLCATSRAREQGGEQYFGPGTRLTVT.

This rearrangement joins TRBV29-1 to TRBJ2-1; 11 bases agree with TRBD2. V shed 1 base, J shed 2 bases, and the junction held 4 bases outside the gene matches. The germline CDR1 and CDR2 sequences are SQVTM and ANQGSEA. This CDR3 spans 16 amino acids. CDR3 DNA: TGCAGCGTTGAAGGGTTAGCGGGAGGGGCCTACAATGAGCAGTTCTTC. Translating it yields CSVEGLAGGAYNEQFF.

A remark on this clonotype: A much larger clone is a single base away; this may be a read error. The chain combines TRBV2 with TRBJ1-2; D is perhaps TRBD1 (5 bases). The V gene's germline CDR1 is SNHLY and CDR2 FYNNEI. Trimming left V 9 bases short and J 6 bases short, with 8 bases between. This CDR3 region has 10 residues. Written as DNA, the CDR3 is TGTGCCAGTACGGGACATGGCTACACCTTC. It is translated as CASTGHGYTF.

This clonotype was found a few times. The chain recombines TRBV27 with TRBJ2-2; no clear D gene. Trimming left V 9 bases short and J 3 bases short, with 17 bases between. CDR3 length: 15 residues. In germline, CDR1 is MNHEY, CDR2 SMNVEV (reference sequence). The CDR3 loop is CARMMYRIHTGELFF. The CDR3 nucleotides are TGTGCCAGGATGATGTACCGAATACACACCGGGGAGCTGTTTTTT.

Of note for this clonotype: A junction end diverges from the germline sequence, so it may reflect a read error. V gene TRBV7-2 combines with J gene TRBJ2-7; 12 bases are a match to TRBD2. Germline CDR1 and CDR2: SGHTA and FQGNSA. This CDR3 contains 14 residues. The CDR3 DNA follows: TGTGCCAGCAGTCCCGGGACTAGCGGGTACGGGCAGTACTTC. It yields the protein CASSPGTSGYGQYF.

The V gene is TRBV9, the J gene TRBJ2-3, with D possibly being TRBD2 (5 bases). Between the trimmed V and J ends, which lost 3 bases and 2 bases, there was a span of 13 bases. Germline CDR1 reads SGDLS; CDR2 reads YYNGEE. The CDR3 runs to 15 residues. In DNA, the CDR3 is TGTGCCAGCAGCGATCTACGGGATTTCACAGATACGCAGTATTTT. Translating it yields CASSDLRDFTDTQYF.

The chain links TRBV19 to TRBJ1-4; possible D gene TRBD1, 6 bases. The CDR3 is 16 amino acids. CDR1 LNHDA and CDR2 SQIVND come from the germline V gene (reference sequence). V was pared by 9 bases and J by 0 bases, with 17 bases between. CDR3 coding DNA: TGTGCCAGCAGTGCGGGGGGGCTTGCAACTAATGAAAAACTGTTTTTT. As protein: CASSAGGLATNEKLFF. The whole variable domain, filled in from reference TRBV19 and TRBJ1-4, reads DGGITQSPKYLFRKEGQNVTLSCEQNLNHDAMYWYRQDPGQGLRLIYYSQIVNDFQKGDIAEGYSVSREKKESFPLTVTSAQKNPTAFYLCASSAGGLATNEKLFFGSGTQLSVL.

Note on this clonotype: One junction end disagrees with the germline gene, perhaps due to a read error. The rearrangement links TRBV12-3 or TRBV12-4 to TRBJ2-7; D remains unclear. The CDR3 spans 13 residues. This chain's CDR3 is CASSLSGSCEQYF. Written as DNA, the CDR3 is TGTGCCAGCAGTTTATCCGGGTCCTGCGAGCAGTACTTC.

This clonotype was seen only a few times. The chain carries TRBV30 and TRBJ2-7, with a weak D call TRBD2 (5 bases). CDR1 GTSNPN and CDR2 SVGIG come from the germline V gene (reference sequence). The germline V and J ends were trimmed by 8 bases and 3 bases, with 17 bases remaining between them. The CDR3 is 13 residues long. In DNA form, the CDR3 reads TGTGCCCAACGAACTAGAGGAATCTACGAGCAGTACTTC. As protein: CAQRTRGIYEQYF.